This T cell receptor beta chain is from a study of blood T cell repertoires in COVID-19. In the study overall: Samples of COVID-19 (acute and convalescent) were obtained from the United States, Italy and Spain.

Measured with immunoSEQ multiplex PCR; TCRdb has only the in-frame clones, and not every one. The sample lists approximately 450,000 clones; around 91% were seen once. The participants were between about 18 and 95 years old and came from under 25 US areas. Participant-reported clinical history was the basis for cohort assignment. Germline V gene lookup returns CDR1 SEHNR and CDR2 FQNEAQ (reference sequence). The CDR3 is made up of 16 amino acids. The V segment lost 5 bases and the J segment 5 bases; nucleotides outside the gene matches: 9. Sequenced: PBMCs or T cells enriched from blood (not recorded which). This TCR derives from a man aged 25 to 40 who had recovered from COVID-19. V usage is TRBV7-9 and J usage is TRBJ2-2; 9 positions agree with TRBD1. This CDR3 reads CASSPGQGKSTGELFF. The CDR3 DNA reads TGTGCCAGCAGCCCCGGACAGGGGAAAAGTACCGGGGAGCTGTTTTTT.